This T cell receptor (beta chain) was captured in a study of hypomethylating agent response in myelodysplastic syndrome. Sequencing was performed with immunoSEQ multiplex PCR; in TCRdb, only in-frame clones are kept and a portion is missing. The table lists 5,500 to 6,500 clones, approximately 80% of them singletons. General observations from the study: Control donors' ages did not match those of MDS patients.

V lost 3 bases and J lost 9; bases outside the gene matches: 8. Germline-derived CDR1 and CDR2 are MNHEY and SMNVEV (reference sequence). This CDR3 is 15 amino acids long. With regard to this clone: No antigen is known for it.

The V gene is TRBV27, the J gene TRBJ1-4; 9 bases map to TRBD1. Specimen: bone marrow, collected before or after starting hypomethylating agent treatment for myelodysplastic syndrome (not recorded which). The sequence was collected from a human donor with myelodysplastic syndrome. The CDR3 protein is CASSLGGQGRKKLFF. CDR3 DNA sequence: TGTGCCAGCAGTTTGGGGGGACAGGGTCGGAAAAAACTGTTTTTT.